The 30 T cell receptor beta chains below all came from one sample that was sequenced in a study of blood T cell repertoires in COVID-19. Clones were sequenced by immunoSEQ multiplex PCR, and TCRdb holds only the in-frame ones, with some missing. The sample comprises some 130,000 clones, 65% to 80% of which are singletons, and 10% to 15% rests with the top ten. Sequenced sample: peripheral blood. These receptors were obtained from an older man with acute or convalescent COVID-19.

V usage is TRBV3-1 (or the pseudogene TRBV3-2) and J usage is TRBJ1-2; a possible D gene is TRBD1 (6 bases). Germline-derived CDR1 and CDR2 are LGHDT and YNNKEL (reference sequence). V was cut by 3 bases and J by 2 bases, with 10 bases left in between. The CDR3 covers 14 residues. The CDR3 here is CASSHNRANYGYTF. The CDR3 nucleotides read TGTGCCAGCAGCCATAACAGGGCGAACTATGGCTACACCTTC.

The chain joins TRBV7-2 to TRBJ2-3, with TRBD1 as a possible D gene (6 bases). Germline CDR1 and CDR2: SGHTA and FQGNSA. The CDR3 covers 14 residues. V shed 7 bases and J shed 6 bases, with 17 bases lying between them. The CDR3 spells CASNSGAGSDTQYF. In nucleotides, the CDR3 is TGTGCCAGCAACTCAGGGGCAGGGAGCGATACGCAGTATTTT.

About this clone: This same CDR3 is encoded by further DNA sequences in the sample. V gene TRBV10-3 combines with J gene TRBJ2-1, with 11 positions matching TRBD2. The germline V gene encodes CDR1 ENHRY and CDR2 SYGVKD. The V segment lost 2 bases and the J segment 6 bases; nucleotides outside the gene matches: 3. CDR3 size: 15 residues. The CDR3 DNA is TGTGCCATCAGTGAGACTAGCGGGGGTGTCAATGAGCAGTTCTTC. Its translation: CAISETSGGVNEQFF.

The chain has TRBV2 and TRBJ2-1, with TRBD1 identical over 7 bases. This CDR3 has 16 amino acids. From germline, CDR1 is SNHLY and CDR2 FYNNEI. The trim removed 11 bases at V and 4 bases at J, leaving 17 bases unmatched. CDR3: CAAAGGKQGKYNEQFF. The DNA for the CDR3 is TGTGCCGCAGCAGGGGGAAAACAGGGGAAATACAATGAGCAGTTCTTC.

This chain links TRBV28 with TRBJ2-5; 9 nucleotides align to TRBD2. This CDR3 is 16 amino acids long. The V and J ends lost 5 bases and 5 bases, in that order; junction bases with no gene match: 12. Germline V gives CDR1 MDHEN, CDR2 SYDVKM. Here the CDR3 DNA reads TGTGCCAGCAGTCCCTCAAAGTTAGCGGGGGACGAGACCCAGTACTTC. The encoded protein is CASSPSKLAGDETQYF.

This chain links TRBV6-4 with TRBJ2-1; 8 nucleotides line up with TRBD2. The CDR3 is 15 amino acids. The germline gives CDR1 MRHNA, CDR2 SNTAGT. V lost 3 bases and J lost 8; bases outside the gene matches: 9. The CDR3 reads CASSESRGGIDEQFF. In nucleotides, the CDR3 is TGTGCCAGCAGTGAGTCTCGGGGGGGAATCGATGAGCAGTTCTTC.

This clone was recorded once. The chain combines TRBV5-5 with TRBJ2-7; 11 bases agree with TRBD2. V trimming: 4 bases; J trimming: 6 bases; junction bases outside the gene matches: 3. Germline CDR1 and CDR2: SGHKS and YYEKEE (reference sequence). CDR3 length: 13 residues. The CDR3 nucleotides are TGTGCCAGCAGCCTAGCGGGGGGAAGCGAGCAGTACTTC. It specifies CASSLAGGSEQYF.

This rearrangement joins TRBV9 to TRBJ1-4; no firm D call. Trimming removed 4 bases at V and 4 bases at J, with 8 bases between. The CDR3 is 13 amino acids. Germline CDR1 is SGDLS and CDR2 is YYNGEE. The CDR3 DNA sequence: TGTGCCAGCAGCAAATTCCTTAATGAAAAACTGTTTTTT. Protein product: CASSKFLNEKLFF.

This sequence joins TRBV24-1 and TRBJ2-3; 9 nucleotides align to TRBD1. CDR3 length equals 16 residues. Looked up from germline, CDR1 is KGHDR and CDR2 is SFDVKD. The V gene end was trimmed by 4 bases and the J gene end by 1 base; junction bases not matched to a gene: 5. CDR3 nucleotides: TGTGCCACCAGTGACCCTAGGACAGGGGGCACAGATACGCAGTATTTT. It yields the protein CATSDPRTGGTDTQYF.

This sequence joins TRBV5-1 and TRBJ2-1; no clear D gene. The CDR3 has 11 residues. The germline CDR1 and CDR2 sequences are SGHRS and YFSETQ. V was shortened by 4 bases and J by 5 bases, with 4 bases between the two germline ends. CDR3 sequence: CASSPDNEQFF. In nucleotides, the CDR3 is TGCGCCAGCAGCCCTGACAATGAGCAGTTCTTC. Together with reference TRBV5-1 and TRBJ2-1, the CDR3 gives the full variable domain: KAGVTQTPRYLIKTRGQQVTLSCSPISGHRSVSWYQQTPGQGLQFLFEYFSETQRNKGNFPGRFSGRQFSNSRSEMNVSTLELGDSALYLCASSPDNEQFFGPGTRLTVL.

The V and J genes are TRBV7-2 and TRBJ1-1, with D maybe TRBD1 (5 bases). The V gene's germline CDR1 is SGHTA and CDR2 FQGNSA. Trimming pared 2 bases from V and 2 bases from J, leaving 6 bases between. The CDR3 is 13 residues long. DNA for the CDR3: TGTGCCAGCAGCTTACAGGGAAACACTGAAGCTTTCTTT. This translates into CASSLQGNTEAFF.

The CDR3 here is CASSLAGTGALGEQFF. The CDR3 bases are TGCGCCAGCAGCTTGGCCGGGACAGGGGCCTTGGGCGAGCAGTTCTTC. The V call is TRBV5-1, the J call TRBJ2-1; 10 positions agree with TRBD1. This CDR3 has 16 residues. CDR1 and CDR2 from the germline V gene are SGHRS and YFSETQ. V dropped 0 bases and J dropped 10; count of bases not matched to a gene: 10.

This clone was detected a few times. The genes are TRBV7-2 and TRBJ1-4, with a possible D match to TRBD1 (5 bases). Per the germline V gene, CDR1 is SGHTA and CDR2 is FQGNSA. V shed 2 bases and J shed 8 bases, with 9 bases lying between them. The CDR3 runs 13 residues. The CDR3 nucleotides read TGTGCCAGCAGCTTACAAAGGGGAGAAAAACTGTTTTTT. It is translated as CASSLQRGEKLFF.

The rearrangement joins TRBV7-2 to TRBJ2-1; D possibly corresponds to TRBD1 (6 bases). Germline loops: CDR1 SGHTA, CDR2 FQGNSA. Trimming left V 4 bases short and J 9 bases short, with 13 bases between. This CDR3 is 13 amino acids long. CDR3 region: CASSSRQVGEQFF. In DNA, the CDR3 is TGTGCCAGCAGCTCCAGACAGGTGGGTGAGCAGTTCTTC. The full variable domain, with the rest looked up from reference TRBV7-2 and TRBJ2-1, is GAGVSQSPSNKVTEKGKDVELRCDPISGHTALYWYRQSLGQGLEFLIYFQGNSAPDKSGLPSDRFSAERTGGSVSTLTIQRTQQEDSAVYLCASSSRQVGEQFFGPGTRLTVL.

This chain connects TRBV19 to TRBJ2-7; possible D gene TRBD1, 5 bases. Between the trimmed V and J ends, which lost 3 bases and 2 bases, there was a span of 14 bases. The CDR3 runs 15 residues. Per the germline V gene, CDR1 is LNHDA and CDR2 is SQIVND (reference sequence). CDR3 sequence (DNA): TGTGCCAGTAGTATCCGGGCAGGGTTGACCTACGAGCAGTACTTC. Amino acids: CASSIRAGLTYEQYF.

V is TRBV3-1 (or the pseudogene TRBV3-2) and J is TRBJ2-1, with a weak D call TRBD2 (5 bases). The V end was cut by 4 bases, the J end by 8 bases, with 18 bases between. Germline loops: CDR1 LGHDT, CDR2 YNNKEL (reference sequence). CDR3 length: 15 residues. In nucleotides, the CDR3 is TGTGCCAGCAGCCCCCGCCCGGGGTTTATGGATGAGCAGTTCTTC. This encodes CASSPRPGFMDEQFF.

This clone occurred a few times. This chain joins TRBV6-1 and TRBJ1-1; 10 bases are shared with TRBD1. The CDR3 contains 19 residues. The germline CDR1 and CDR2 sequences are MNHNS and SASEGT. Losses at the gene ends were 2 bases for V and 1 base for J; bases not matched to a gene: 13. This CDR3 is CASSETTGGGAWENTEAFF. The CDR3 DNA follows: TGTGCCAGCAGTGAAACGACAGGGGGCGGCGCGTGGGAGAACACTGAAGCTTTCTTT.

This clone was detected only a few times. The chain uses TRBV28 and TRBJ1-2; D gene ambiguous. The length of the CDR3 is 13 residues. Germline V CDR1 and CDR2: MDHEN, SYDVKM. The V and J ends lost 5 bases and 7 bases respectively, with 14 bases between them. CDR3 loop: CASSPPPVVGYTF. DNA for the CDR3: TGTGCCAGCAGTCCCCCCCCAGTCGTTGGCTACACCTTC.

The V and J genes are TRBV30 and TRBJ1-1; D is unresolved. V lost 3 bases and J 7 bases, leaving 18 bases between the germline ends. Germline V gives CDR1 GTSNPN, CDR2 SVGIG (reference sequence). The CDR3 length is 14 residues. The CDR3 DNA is TGTGCCTGGAGAGTGGCCAGGCTCGGAGGTGAAGCTTTCTTT. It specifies CAWRVARLGGEAFF.

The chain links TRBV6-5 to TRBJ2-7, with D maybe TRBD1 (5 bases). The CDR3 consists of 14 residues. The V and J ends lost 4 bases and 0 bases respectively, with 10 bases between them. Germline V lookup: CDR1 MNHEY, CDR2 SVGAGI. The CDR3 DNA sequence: TGTGCCAGCAGTTTGGCAGGGTACTCCTACGAGCAGTACTTC. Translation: CASSLAGYSYEQYF.

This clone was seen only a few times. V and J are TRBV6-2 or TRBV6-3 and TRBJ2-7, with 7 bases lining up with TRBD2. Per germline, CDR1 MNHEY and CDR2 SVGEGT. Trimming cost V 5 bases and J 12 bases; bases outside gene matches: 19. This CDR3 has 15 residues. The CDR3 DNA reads TGTGCCAGCAGTCGCTTAGCTAGCGGCCCCCTCCTTGCGTACTTC. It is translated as CASSRLASGPLLAYF.

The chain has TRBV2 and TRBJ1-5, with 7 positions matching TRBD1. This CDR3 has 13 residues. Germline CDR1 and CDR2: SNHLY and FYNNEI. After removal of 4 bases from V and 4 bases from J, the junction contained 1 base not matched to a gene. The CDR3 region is CASSVGQNQPQHF. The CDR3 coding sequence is TGTGCCAGCAGTGTGGGACAGAATCAGCCCCAGCATTTT.

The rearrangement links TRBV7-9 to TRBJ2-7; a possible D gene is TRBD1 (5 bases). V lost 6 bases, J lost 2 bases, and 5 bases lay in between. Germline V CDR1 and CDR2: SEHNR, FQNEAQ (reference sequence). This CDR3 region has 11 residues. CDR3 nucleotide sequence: TGTGCCAGCAGAGGGGCCTACGAGCAGTACTTC. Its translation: CASRGAYEQYF.

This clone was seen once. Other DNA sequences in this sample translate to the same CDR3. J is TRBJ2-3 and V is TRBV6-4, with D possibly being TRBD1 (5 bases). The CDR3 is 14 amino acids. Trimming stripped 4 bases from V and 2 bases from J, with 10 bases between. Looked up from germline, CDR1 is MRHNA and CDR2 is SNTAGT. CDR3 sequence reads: CASSVDSSTDTQYF. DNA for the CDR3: TGTGCCAGCAGTGTCGACAGCTCCACAGATACGCAGTATTTT.

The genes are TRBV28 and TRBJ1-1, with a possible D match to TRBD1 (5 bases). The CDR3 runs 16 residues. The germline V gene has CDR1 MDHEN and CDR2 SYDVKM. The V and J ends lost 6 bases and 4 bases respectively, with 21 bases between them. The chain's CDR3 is CASSQRGLISSTEAFF. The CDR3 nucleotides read TGTGCCAGCAGCCAAAGGGGACTCATTTCATCCACTGAAGCTTTCTTT.

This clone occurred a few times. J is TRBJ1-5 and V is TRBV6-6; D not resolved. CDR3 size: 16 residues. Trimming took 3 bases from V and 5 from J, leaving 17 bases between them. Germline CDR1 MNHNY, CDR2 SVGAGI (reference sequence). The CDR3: CASSYSWSTMDQPQHF. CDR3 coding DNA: TGTGCCAGCAGTTATAGCTGGAGTACGATGGATCAGCCCCAGCATTTT.

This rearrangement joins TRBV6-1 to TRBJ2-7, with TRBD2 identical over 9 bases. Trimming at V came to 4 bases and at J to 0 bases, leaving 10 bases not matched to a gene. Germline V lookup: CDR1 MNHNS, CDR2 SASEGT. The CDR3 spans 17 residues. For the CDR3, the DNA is TGTGCCAGCAGTGTACCTAGCGGGGCCCCACTCTCCTACGAGCAGTACTTC. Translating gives CASSVPSGAPLSYEQYF.

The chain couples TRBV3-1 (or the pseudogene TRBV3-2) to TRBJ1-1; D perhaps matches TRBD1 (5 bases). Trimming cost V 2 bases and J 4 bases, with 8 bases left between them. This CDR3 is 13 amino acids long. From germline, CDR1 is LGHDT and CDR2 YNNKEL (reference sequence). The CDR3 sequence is CASSQRGGTEAFF. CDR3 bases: TGTGCCAGCAGCCAAAGGGGTGGCACTGAAGCTTTCTTT.

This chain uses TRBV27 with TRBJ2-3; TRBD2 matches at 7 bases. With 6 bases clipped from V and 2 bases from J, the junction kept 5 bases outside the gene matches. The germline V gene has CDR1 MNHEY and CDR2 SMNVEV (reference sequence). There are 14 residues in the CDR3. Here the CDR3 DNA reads TGTGCCAGCAGCCGGGGAGGGTACACAGATACGCAGTATTTT. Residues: CASSRGGYTDTQYF.

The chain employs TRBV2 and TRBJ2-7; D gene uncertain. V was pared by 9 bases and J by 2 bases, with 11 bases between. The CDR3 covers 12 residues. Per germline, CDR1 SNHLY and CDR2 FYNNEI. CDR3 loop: CASGQSTYEQYF. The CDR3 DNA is TGTGCCAGTGGGCAGAGCACCTACGAGCAGTACTTC.